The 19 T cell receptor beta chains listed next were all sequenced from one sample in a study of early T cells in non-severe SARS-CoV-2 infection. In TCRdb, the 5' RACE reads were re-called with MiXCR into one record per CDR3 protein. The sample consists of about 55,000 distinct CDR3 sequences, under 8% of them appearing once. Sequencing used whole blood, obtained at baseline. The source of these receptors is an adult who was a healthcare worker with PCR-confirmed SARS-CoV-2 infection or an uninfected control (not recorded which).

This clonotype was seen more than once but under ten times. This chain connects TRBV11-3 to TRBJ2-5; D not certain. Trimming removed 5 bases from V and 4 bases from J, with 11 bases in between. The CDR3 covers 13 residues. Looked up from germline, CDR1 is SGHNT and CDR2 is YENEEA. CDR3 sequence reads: CASSRGGAETQYF. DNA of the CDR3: TGTGCCAGCAGCCGAGGCGGCGCAGAGACCCAGTACTTC.

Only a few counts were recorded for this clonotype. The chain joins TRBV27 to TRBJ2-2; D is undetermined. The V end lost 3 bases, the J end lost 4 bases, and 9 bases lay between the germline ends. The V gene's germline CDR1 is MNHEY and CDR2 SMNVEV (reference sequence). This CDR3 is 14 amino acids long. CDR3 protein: CASSLKVSTGELFF. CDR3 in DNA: TGTGCCAGCAGTTTGAAGGTTAGCACCGGGGAGCTGTTTTTT.

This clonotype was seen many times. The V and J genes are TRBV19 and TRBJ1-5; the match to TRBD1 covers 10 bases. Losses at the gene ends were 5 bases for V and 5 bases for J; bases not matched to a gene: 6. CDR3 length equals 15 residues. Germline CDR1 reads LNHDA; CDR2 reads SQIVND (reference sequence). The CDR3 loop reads CASSEGQGGHQPQHF. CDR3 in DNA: TGTGCCAGTAGTGAAGGACAGGGGGGGCATCAGCCCCAGCATTTT.

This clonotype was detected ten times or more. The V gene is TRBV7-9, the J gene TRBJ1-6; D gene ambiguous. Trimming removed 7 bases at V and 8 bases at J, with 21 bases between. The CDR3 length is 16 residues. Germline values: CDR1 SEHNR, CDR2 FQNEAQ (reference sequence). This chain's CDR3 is CASTLGRVTGDSPLHF. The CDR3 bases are TGTGCCAGCACCCTCGGCCGGGTTACTGGGGATTCACCCCTCCACTTT.

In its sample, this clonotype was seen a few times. CDR3 amino acids: CASSGSGGTIDTQYF. CDR3 coding DNA: TGTGCCAGCAGCGGCAGCGGGGGGACCATAGATACGCAGTATTTT. The rearrangement uses TRBV3-2 and TRBJ2-3; TRBD2 is taken as the D call from the table, unchecked against the DNA. TRBV3-2 is labeled a pseudogene. The CDR3 consists of 15 residues.

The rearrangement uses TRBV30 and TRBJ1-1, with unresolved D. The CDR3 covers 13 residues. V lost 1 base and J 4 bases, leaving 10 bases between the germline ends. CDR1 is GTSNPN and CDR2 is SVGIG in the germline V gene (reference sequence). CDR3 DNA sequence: TGTGCCTGGAGTGAGAAAGGCGGCACTGAAGCTTTCTTT. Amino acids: CAWSEKGGTEAFF.

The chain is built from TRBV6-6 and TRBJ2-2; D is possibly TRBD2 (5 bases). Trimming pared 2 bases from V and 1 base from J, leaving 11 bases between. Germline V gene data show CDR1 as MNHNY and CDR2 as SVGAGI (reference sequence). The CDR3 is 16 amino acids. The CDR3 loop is CASSYPLSVNTGELFF. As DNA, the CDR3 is TGTGCCAGCAGTTACCCCCTTAGCGTGAACACCGGGGAGCTGTTTTTT.

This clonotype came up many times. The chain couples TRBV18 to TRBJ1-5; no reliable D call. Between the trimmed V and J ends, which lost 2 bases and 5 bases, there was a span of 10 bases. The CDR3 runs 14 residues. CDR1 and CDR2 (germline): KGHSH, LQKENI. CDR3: CASSPIYGDQPQHF. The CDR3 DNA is TGTGCCAGCTCACCAATCTATGGGGATCAGCCCCAGCATTTT.

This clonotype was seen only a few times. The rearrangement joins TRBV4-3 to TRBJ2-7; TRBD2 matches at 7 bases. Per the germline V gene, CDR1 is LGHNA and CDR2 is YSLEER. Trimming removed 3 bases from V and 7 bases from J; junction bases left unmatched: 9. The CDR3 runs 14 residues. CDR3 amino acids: CASSHLAGAGEQYF. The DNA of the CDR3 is TGCGCCAGCAGCCATTTAGCGGGTGCGGGGGAGCAGTACTTC.

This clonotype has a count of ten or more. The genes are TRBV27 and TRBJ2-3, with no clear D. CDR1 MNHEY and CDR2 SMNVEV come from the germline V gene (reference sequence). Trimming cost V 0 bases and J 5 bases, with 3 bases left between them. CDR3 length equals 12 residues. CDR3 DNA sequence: TGTGCCAGCAGTTTATCGGAAGATACGCAGTATTTT. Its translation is CASSLSEDTQYF.

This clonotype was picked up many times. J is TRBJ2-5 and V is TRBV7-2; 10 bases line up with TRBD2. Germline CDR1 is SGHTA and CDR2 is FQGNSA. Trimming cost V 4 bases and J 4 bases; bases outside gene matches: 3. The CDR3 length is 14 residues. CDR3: CASSSLAGRETQYF. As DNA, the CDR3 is TGTGCCAGCAGCTCACTAGCGGGGAGAGAGACCCAGTACTTC.

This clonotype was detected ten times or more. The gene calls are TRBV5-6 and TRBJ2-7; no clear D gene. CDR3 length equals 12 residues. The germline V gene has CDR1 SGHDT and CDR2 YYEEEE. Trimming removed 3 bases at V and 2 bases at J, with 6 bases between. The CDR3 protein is CASSSLAYEQYF. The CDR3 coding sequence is TGTGCCAGCAGCTCGCTAGCCTACGAGCAGTACTTC.

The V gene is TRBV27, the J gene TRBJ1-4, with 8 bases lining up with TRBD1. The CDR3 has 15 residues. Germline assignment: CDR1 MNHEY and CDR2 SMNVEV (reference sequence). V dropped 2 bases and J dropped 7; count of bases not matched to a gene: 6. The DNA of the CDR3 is TGTGCCAGCAGTTTAGTTTGGGACAGGCGTGAAAAACTGTTTTTT. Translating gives CASSLVWDRREKLFF.

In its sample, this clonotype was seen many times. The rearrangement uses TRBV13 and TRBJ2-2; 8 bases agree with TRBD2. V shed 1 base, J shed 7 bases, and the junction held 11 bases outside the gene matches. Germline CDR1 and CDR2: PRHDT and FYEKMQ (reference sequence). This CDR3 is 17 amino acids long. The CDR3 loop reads CASSLAGGGRSIGELFF. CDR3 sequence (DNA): TGTGCCAGCAGCTTAGCCGGCGGGGGGCGAAGTATCGGGGAGCTGTTTTTT.

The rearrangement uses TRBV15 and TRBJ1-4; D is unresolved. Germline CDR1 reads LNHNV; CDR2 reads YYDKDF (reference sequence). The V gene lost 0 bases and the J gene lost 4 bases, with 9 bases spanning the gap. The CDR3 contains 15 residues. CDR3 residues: CATSRDNRDNEKLFF. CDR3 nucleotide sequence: TGTGCCACCAGCAGAGATAATAGAGATAATGAAAAACTGTTTTTT. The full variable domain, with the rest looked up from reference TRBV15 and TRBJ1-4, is DAMVIQNPRYQVTQFGKPVTLSCSQTLNHNVMYWYQQKSSQAPKLLFHYYDKDFNNEADTPDNFQSRRPNTSFCFLDIRSPGLGDTAMYLCATSRDNRDNEKLFFGSGTQLSVL.

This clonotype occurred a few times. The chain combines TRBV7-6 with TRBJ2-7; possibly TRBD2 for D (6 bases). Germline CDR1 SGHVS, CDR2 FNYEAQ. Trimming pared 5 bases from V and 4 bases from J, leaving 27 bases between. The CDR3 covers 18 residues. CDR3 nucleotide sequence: TGTGCCAGCAGCCCCCGGCCGGGGACTCCGACTAATTTTTACGAGCAGTACTTC. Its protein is CASSPRPGTPTNFYEQYF.

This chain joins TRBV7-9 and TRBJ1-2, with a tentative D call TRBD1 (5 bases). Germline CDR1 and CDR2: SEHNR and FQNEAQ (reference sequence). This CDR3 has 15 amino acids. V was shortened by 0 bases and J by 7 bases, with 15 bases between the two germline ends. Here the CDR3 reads CASSLAEQGGIGYTF. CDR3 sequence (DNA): TGTGCCAGCAGCTTAGCTGAGCAGGGAGGTATTGGCTACACCTTC.

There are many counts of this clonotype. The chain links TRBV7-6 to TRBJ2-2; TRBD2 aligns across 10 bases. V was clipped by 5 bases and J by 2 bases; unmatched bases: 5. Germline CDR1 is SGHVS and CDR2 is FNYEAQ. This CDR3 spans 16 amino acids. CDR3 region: CASSPRTSGNTGELFF. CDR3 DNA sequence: TGTGCCAGCAGCCCCCGGACTAGCGGCAACACCGGGGAGCTGTTTTTT. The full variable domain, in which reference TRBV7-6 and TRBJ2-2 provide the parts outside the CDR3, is GAGVSQSPRYKVTKRGQDVALRCDPISGHVSLYWYRQALGQGPEFLTYFNYEAQQDKSGLPNDRFSAERPEGSISTLTIQRTEQRDSAMYRCASSPRTSGNTGELFFGEGSRLTVL.

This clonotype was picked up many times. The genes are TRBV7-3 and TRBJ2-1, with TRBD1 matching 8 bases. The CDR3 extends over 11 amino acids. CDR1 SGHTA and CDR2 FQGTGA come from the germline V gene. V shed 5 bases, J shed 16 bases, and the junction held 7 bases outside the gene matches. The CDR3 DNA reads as TGTGCCAGCAGCCCAGGACAGGGAAGATTCTTC. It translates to CASSPGQGRFF. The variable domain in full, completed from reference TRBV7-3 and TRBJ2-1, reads GAGVSQTPSNKVTEKGKYVELRCDPISGHTALYWYRQSLGQGPEFLIYFQGTGAADDSGLPNDRFFAVRPEGSVSTLKIQRTERGDSAVYLCASSPGQGRFFGPGTRLTVL.